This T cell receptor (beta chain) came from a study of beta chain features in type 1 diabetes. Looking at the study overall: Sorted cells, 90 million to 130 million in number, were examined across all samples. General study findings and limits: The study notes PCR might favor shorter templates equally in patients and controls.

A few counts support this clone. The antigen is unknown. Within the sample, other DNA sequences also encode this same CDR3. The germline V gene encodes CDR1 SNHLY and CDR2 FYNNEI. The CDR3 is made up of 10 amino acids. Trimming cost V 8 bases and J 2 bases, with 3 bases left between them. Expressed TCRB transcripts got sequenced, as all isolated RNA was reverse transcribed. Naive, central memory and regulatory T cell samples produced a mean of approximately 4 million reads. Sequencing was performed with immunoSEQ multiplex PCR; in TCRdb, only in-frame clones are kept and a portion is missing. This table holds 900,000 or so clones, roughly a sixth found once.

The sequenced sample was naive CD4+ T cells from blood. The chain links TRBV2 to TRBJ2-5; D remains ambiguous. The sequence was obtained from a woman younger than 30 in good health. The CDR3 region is CASGQETQYF. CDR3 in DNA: TGTGCCAGCGGGCAAGAGACCCAGTACTTC.